The entry that follows covers one T cell receptor (beta chain) sequence. This record comes from a study of PD-L1 blockade in urothelial cancer. Study-wide background: Blood underwent analysis 3 weeks (second dose) and 6 weeks after treatment began.

Synthetic TCR analog templates were spiked into all PCRs individually. Here immunoSEQ multiplex PCR was the method, and the copy in TCRdb shows in-frame clones only, minus some. The sample yields tens of thousands of clones, less than 90% seen once. Time point noted: pretreatment peripheral blood. Locally advanced or metastatic urothelial carcinoma was diagnosed in the patients. From germline, CDR1 is SGHDT and CDR2 YYEEEE. Trimming removed 0 bases from V and 4 bases from J, with 8 bases in between. The CDR3 is 14 residues long. This sample comprised PBMCs, obtained around atezolizumab (anti-PD-L1) treatment. This TCR was recovered from an older woman with urothelial cancer. The V and J genes are TRBV5-6 and TRBJ2-1; D remains unclear. The CDR3 nucleotides read TGTGCCAGCAGCTTGGGAGGATATTACAATGAGCAGTTCTTC. Its translation: CASSLGGYYNEQFF.